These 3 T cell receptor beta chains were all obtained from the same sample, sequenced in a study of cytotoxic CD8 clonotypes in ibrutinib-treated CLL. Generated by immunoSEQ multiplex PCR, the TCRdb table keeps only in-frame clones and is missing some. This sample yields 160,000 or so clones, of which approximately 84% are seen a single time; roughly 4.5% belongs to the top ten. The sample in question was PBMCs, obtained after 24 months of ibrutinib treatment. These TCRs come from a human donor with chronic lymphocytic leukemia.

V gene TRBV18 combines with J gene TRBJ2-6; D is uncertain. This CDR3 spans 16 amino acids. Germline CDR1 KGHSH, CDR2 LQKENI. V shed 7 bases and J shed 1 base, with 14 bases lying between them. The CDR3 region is CASLTPLSSGANVLTF. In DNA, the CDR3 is TGTGCCAGCTTAACCCCCCTTTCTTCTGGGGCCAACGTCCTGACTTTC.

The CDR3 sequence is CASSHLTRDHSIQYF. The CDR3 DNA sequence: TGTGCCAGCAGCCACCTGACCCGGGACCACAGCATTCAGTACTTC. This rearrangement joins TRBV7-6 to TRBJ2-4; D tentatively reads TRBD1 or TRBD2 (5 bases each). Germline CDR1 and CDR2: SGHVS and FNYEAQ. Trimming removed 5 bases at V and 9 bases at J, with 20 bases between. The length of the CDR3 is 15 residues.

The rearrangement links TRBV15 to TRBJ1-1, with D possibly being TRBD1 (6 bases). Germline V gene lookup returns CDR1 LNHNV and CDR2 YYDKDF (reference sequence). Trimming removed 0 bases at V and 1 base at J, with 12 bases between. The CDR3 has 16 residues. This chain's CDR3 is CATSRDKGHRNTEAFF. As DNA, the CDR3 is TGTGCCACCAGCAGAGATAAGGGACACCGGAACACTGAAGCTTTCTTT. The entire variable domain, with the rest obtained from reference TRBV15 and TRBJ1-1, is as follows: DAMVIQNPRYQVTQFGKPVTLSCSQTLNHNVMYWYQQKSSQAPKLLFHYYDKDFNNEADTPDNFQSRRPNTSFCFLDIRSPGLGDTAMYLCATSRDKGHRNTEAFFGQGTRLTVV.